Listed below are T cell receptor beta chains from one sample, sequenced in a study of shared clonotypes between healthy human individuals. Clones were read by immunoSEQ multiplex PCR, and TCRdb kept only the in-frame ones, dropping some. Here the sample spans 2 million to 2.5 million clones, about 90% being singletons. Sequenced: naive CD4+ T cells from PBMCs. The receptors come from a man in his late teens or twenties in good health. Some clones in this sample may be carry-over from other donors' samples. Each CDR3 is given with its conserved first and last residue. The order of the fields is CDR3 protein, V gene.

CDR3aa: CSVEDGNEQFF
v_gene: TRBV29-1

CDR3aa: CASSLRPYSEKLFF
v_gene: TRBV5-6

CDR3aa: CASSRTSGRGPDTDTQYF
v_gene: TRBV11-2

CDR3aa: CAISESSYDPFPYF
v_gene: TRBV10-3

CDR3aa: CASSPPGTLTRNQQYF
v_gene: TRBV16

CDR3aa: CASSRDRAYTGELFF
v_gene: TRBV11-2

CDR3aa: CASSYDANTEAFF
v_gene: TRBV6-6

CDR3aa: CASSPRGSGANVLTF
v_gene: TRBV9

CDR3aa: CASSSRTGRDGYTF
v_gene: TRBV28

CDR3aa: CASSPIATSYEQYF
v_gene: TRBV4-3

CDR3aa: CASSLGGQETQYF
v_gene: TRBV5-1

CDR3aa: CASSPGREDTEAFF
v_gene: TRBV7-9

CDR3aa: CASSHAFGDLTQPQHF
v_gene: TRBV4-1

CDR3aa: CASSENLAGNTGELFF
v_gene: TRBV2

CDR3aa: CASSPPRANTYF
v_gene: TRBV4-1

CDR3aa: CASSYSVAGYEQFF
v_gene: TRBV6-5